This TCR beta chain came from a study of prognosis after radiotherapy for stage I lung cancer. Findings and caveats of the study: The way patients used TRBV and TRBJ genes reportedly differed depending on whether they had metastases.

The germline gives CDR1 MDHEN, CDR2 SYDVKM. Trimming took 4 bases from V and 1 from J, leaving 14 bases between them. The CDR3 loop spans 15 amino acids. Researchers used two-round multiplex PCR to amplify TCR beta CDR3 starting from genomic DNA. Individual primers that were specific to each TRBV and TRBJ gene served in first-round PCR. TCRdb redid the calling of the multiplex PCR reads with MiXCR, one entry per CDR3 protein. The sample gives roughly 20,000 distinct CDR3 sequences, roughly 45% of which show up once; roughly 30% is in the top ten. About this clonotype itself: Its cognate antigen is unknown.

This sample comprised PBMCs, obtained before or after stereotactic body radiation therapy (not recorded which). The chain recombines TRBV28 with TRBJ2-7, with a possible D match to TRBD2 (5 bases). The clonotype was recovered from a donor of 50 years or more with non-small cell lung cancer. CDR3 nucleotides: TGTGCCAGCAGTTCCGCCGGAGGCCAGTCCTACGAGCAGTACTTC. This encodes CASSSAGGQSYEQYF.